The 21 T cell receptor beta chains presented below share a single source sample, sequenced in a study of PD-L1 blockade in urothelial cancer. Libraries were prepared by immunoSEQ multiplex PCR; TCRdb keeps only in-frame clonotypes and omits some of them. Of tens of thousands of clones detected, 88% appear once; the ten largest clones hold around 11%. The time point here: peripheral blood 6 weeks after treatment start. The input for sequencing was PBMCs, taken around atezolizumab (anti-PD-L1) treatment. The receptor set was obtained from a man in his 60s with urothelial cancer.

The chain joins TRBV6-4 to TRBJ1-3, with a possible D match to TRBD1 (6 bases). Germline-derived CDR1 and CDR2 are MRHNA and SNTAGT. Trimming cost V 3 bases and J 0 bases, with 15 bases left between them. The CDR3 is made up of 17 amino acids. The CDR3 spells CASSDVRDIFSGNTIYF. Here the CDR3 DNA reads TGTGCCAGCAGTGATGTGAGGGACATTTTCTCTGGAAACACCATATATTTT.

CDR3 DNA sequence: TGTGCCAGCAGCCTTAGCGGGCATCAGGCCTACAATGAGCAGTTCTTC. This encodes CASSLSGHQAYNEQFF. V is TRBV4-2 and J is TRBJ2-1; 7 bases align to TRBD2. In germline, CDR1 is LGHNA, CDR2 YNFKEQ. The CDR3 covers 16 residues. The J segment lost 2 bases and the V segment lost 4 bases, leaving 8 bases of the junction unmatched.

CDR3 loop: CASSLWETDTQYF. The CDR3 nucleotides read TGTGCCAGCAGCTTATGGGAGACAGATACGCAGTATTTT. This chain connects TRBV7-9 to TRBJ2-3, with D perhaps matching TRBD2 (5 bases). The CDR3 consists of 13 residues. The germline V gene encodes CDR1 SEHNR and CDR2 FQNEAQ (reference sequence). The V end lost 2 bases, the J end lost 3 bases, and 6 bases lay between the germline ends. The full variable domain, its missing parts supplied by reference TRBV7-9 and TRBJ2-3, is DTGVSQNPRHKITKRGQNVTFRCDPISEHNRLYWYRQTLGQGPEFLTYFQNEAQLEKSRLLSDRFSAERPKGSFSTLEIQRTEQGDSAMYLCASSLWETDTQYFGPGTRLTVL.

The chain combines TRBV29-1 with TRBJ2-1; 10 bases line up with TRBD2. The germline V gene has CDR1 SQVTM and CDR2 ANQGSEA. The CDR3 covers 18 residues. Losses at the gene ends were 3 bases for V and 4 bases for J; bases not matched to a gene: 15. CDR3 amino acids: CSVEFLVGAGGRYNEQFF. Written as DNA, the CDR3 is TGCAGCGTTGAGTTTTTGGTTGGAGCGGGAGGGCGATACAATGAGCAGTTCTTC.

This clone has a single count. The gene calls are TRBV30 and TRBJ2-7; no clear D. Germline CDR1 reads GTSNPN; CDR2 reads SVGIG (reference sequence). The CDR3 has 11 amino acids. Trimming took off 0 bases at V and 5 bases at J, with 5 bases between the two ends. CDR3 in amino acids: CAWSVRDEQYF. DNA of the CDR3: TGTGCCTGGAGTGTACGGGACGAGCAGTACTTC.

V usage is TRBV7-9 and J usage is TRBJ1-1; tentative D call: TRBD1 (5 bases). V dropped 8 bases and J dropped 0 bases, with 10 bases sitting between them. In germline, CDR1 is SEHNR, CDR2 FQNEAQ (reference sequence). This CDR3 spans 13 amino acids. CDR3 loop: CASAGRVNTEAFF. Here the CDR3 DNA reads TGTGCCAGCGCAGGGAGGGTGAACACTGAAGCTTTCTTT.

The CDR3: CASSLAPAGVGNQPQHF. The CDR3 DNA reads as TGTGCCAGCAGCTTGGCCCCCGCGGGGGTGGGCAATCAGCCCCAGCATTTT. The chain carries TRBV5-8 and TRBJ1-5; weak D call: TRBD1 (5 bases). Germline V lookup: CDR1 SGHTS, CDR2 YDEGEE. Trimming took 0 bases from V and 2 from J, leaving 15 bases between them. The CDR3 runs 17 residues.

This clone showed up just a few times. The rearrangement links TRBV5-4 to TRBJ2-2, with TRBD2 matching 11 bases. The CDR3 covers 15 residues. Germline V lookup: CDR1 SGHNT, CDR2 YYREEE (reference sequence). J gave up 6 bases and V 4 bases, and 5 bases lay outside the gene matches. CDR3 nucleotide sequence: TGTGCCAGCAGCCCCCCGACTAGCGGGGCCGGGGAGCTGTTTTTT. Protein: CASSPPTSGAGELFF.

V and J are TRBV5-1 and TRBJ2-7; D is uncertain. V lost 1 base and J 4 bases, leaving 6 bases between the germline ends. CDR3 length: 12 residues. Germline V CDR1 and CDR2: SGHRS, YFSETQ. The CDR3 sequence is CASSLTRYEQYF. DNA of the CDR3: TGCGCCAGCAGCTTGACTCGTTACGAGCAGTACTTC.

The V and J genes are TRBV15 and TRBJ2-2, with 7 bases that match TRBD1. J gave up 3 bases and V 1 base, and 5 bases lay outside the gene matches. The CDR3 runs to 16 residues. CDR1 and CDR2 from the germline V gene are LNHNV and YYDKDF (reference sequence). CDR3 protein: CATSRVLGGDTGELFF. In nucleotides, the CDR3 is TGTGCCACCAGCAGAGTATTAGGGGGCGACACCGGGGAGCTGTTTTTT.

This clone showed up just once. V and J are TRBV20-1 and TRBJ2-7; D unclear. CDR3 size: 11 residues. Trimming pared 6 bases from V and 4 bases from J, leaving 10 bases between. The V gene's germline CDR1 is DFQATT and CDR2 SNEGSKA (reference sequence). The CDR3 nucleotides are TGCAGTGCCCCCCTAAATTACGAGCAGTACTTC. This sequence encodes CSAPLNYEQYF.

The CDR3 here is CSVGGTGGFYEQYF. The CDR3 DNA sequence: TGCAGCGTTGGCGGGACAGGGGGGTTCTACGAGCAGTACTTC. This sequence joins TRBV29-1 and TRBJ2-7; 11 bases agree with TRBD1. CDR1 and CDR2 from the germline V gene are SQVTM and ANQGSEA. With 4 bases clipped from V and 3 bases from J, the junction kept 5 bases outside the gene matches. This CDR3 spans 14 amino acids.

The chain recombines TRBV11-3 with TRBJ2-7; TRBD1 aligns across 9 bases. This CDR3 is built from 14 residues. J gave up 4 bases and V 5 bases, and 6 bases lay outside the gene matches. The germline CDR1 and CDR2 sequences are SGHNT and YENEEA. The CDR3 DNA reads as TGTGCCAGCAGCCCGCCGGGGACAGGGTACGAGCAGTACTTC. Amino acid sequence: CASSPPGTGYEQYF.

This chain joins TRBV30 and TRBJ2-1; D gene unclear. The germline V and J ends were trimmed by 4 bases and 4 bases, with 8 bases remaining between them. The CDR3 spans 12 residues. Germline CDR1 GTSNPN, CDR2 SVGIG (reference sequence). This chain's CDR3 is CAWNPDYNEQFF. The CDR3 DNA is TGTGCCTGGAATCCAGATTACAATGAGCAGTTCTTC.

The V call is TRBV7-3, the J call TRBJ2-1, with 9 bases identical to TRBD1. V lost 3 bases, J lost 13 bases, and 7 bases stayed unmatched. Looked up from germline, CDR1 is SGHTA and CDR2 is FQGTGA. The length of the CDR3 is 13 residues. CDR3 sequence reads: CASSFADRGAQFF. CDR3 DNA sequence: TGTGCCAGCAGCTTTGCGGACAGGGGTGCTCAGTTCTTC.

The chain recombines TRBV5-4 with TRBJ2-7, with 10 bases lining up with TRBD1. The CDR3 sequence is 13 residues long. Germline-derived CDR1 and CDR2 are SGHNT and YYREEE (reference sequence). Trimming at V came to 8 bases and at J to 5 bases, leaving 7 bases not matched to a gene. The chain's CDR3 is CASSGTGVNEQYF. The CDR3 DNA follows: TGTGCCAGTTCCGGGACAGGGGTGAACGAGCAGTACTTC.

The CDR3 here is CASWAQGAHEQYF. CDR3 DNA sequence: TGTGCCAGCTGGGCTCAGGGGGCTCACGAGCAGTACTTC. This chain uses TRBV19 with TRBJ2-7, with 8 bases matching TRBD1. The CDR3 contains 13 residues. Germline V gene sequence: CDR1 LNHDA, CDR2 SQIVND (reference sequence). Losses at the gene ends were 9 bases for V and 5 bases for J; bases not matched to a gene: 9.

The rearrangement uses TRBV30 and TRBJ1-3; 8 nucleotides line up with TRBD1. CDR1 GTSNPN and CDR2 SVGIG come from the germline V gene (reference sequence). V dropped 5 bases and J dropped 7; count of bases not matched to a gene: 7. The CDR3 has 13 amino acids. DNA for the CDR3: TGTGCCTGGGGACAGGGCCCCAGTAACACCATATATTTT. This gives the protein CAWGQGPSNTIYF.

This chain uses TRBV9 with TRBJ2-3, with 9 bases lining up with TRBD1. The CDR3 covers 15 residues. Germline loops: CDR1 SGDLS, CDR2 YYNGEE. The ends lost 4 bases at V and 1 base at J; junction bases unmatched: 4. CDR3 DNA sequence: TGTGCCAGCAGCCCTCGGACAGGGGGCACAGATACGCAGTATTTT. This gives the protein CASSPRTGGTDTQYF.

CDR3 loop: CASSQESPRVGLMNTEAFF. The CDR3 coding sequence is TGTGCCAGCAGCCAAGAGAGCCCTCGAGTCGGACTCATGAACACTGAAGCTTTCTTT. The chain joins TRBV4-2 to TRBJ1-1; no reliable D call. The germline V gene has CDR1 LGHNA and CDR2 YNFKEQ. The CDR3 length is 19 residues. Trimming shortened V by 0 bases and J by 0 bases, and 20 bases separated the two germline ends.

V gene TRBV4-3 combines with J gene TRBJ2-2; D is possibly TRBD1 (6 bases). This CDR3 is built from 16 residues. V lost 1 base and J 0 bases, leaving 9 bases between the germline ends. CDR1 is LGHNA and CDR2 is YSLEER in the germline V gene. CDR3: CASSQGRDTNTGELFF. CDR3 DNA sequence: TGCGCCAGCAGCCAAGGACGGGACACGAACACCGGGGAGCTGTTTTTT.